Presented here are 9 T cell receptor beta chains from one specimen sequenced in a study of T cells in Graves' hyperthyroidism and ophthalmopathy. There were TCR beta CDR3 regions amplified from RNA transcripts. The HTBI set primed first-round TCR CDR3 RT-PCR. TCRdb itself ran the multiplex PCR reads through MiXCR, one entry per CDR3 protein. The sample consists of a few hundred thousand distinct CDR3 sequences, more than 45% of them appearing once. The source material was peripheral blood or thyroid tissue (not recorded which). The receptors derive from a woman aged 18-35 years with Graves' hyperthyroidism.

In this sample, this clonotype turned up once. This chain uses TRBV29-1 with TRBJ1-4; TRBD1 might be the D (6 bases). This CDR3 spans 14 amino acids. CDR1 SQVTM and CDR2 ANQGSEA come from the germline V gene. V was shortened by 7 bases and J by 5 bases, with 17 bases between the two germline ends. Written as DNA, the CDR3 is TGCAGCGCAGGGCGTTGGGGGCCAAATGAAAAACTGTTTTTT. It specifies CSAGRWGPNEKLFF.

This clonotype was picked up many times. The chain uses TRBV7-2 and TRBJ2-7, with D perhaps matching TRBD2 (6 bases). CDR3 length: 15 residues. The ends were cut back, 5 bases at V and 2 bases at J, with 16 bases in the middle. Per the germline V gene, CDR1 is SGHTA and CDR2 is FQGNSA. CDR3 residues: CASSDSGVRTYEQYF. The CDR3 nucleotides are TGTGCCAGCAGCGACTCGGGAGTAAGAACCTACGAGCAGTACTTC.

This chain links TRBV11-2 with TRBJ1-6; D may be TRBD1 (6 bases). The V gene lost 6 bases and the J gene lost 0 bases, with 15 bases spanning the gap. CDR1 SGHAT and CDR2 FQNNGV come from the germline V gene. The CDR3 has 17 amino acids. The CDR3 nucleotides are TGTGCCAGCAGTGGGGGCCGAACGAGCTCCTATAATTCACCCCTCCACTTT. Protein: CASSGGRTSSYNSPLHF. Full variable domain (outside the CDR3, taken from reference TRBV11-2 and TRBJ1-6): EAGVAQSPRYKIIEKRQSVAFWCNPISGHATLYWYQQILGQGPKLLIQFQNNGVVDDSQLPKDRFSAERLKGVDSTLKIQPAKLEDSAVYLCASSGGRTSSYNSPLHFGNGTRLTVT.

This clonotype appeared a few times. The chain employs TRBV2 and TRBJ1-1; possible D gene TRBD1, 5 bases. The CDR3 contains 18 residues. V gave up 2 bases and J gave up 0 bases, with 19 bases separating them. CDR1 SNHLY and CDR2 FYNNEI come from the germline V gene. CDR3 amino acids: CASSETLAGRWMNTEAFF. CDR3 nucleotide sequence: TGTGCCAGCAGTGAAACTCTGGCAGGGAGGTGGATGAACACTGAAGCTTTCTTT.

At least ten counts were recorded for this clonotype. The chain recombines TRBV7-2 with TRBJ1-2; 8 positions match TRBD1. The germline gives CDR1 SGHTA, CDR2 FQGNSA. V dropped 4 bases and J dropped 5; count of bases not matched to a gene: 3. This CDR3 is 13 amino acids long. CDR3 protein: CASSSGGLYGYTF. The CDR3 DNA reads TGTGCCAGCAGCTCAGGGGGCCTATATGGCTACACCTTC.

Comments on this clonotype: A much larger clone lies a single base off, so this may be a read error. V usage is TRBV2 and J usage is TRBJ1-3; D perhaps matches TRBD1 (5 bases). The CDR3 is 14 residues long. Germline V gene sequence: CDR1 SNHLY, CDR2 FYNNEI. The CDR3 sequence: CASSQTPQGNTTYF. In DNA, the CDR3 is TGTGCCAGCAGTCAGACACCCCAGGGAAACACCACATATTTT.

This rearrangement joins TRBV29-1 to TRBJ1-4; D not resolved. Trimming pared 7 bases from V and 7 bases from J, leaving 10 bases between. The CDR3 loop spans 11 amino acids. The germline V gene encodes CDR1 SQVTM and CDR2 ANQGSEA. The CDR3 loop is CSALTGEKLFF. The CDR3 bases are TGCAGCGCTTTGACGGGTGAAAAACTGTTTTTT.

Only one count was recorded for this clonotype. V and J are TRBV7-2 and TRBJ2-2; D gene unclear. From germline, CDR1 is SGHTA and CDR2 FQGNSA. Between the trimmed V and J ends, which lost 6 bases and 4 bases, there was a span of 12 bases. This CDR3 spans 14 amino acids. CDR3 residues: CASSLRELTGELFF. The CDR3 DNA is TGTGCCAGCAGTTTAAGGGAACTCACCGGGGAGCTGTTTTTT.

This clonotype appeared many times. The rearrangement links TRBV9 to TRBJ1-5; D is unclear. V was trimmed by 5 bases and J by 9 bases, leaving 12 bases between them. The germline CDR1 and CDR2 sequences are SGDLS and YYNGEE. This CDR3 has 12 residues. Here the CDR3 DNA reads TGTGCCAGCAGTTACTCTGTTGGGCCCCAGCATTTT. Translation: CASSYSVGPQHF.